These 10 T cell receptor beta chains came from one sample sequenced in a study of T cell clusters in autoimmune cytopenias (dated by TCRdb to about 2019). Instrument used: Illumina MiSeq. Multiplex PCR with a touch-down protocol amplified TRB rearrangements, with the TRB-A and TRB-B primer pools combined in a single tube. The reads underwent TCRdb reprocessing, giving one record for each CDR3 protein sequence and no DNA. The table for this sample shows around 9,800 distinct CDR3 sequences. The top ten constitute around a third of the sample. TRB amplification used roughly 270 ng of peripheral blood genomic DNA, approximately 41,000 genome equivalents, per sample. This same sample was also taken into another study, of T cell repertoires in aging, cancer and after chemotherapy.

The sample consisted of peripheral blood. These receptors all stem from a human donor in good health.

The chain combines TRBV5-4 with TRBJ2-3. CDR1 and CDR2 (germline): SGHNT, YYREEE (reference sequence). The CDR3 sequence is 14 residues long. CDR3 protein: CASSLASSTDTQYF. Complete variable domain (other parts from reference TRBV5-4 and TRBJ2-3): ETGVTQSPTHLIKTRGQQVTLRCSSQSGHNTVSWYQQALGQGPQFIFQYYREEENGRGNFPPRFSGLQFPNYSSELNVNALELDDSALYLCASSLASSTDTQYFGPGTRLTVL.

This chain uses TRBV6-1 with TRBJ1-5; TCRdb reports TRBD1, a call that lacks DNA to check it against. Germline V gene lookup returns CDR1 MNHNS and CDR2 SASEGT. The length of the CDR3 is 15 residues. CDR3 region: CASRIIGQGRQPQHF.

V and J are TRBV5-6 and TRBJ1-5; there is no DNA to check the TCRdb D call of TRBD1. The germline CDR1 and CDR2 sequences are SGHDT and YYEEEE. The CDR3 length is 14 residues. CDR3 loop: CASSAGQFNQPQHF.

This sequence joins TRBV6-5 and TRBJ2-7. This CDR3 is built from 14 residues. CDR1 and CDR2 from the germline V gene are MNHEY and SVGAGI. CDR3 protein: CASSPTLGTYEQYF.

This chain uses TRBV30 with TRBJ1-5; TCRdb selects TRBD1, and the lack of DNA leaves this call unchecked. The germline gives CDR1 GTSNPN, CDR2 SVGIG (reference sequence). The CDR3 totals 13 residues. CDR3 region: CAWTGGSNQPQHF.

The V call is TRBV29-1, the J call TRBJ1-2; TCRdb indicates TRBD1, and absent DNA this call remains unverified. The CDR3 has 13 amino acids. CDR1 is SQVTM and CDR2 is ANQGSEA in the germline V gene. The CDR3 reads CSDQTGANYGYTF.

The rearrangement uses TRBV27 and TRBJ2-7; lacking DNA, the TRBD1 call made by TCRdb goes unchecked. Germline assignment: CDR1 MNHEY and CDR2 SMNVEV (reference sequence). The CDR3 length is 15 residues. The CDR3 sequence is CASKTGQGPLHEQYF.

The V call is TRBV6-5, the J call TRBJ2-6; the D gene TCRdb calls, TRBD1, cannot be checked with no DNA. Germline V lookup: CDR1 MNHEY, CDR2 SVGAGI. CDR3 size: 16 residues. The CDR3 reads CASSLSGGGLANVLTF.

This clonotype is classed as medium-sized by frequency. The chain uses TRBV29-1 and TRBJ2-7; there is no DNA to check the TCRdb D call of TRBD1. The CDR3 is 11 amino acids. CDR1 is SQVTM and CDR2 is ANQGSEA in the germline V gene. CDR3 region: CSVGDRGEQYF.

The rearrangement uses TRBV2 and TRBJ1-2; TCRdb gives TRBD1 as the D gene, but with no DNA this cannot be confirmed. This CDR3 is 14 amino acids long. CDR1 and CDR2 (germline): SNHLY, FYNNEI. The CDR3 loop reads CASRDGQPVYGYTF.